This T cell receptor beta chain was obtained from a study of cytomegalovirus exposure and HLA in healthy donors. V lost 1 base and J 7 bases, leaving 21 bases between the germline ends. The CDR3 runs to 16 residues. Germline lookup yields CDR1 SGHRS and CDR2 YFSETQ. Use of 60 Vbeta and 13 Jbeta primers characterized the PCR. Data came from immunoSEQ multiplex PCR; TCRdb stores just in-frame clones and leaves some out. The sample comprises 150,000 to 200,000 clones, approximately 85% of which are singletons, and roughly 10% rests with the top ten. The sample comprised PBMCs. The source of this sequence is a man aged 18 to 35 in good health and CMV-seropositive. The chain is built from TRBV5-1 and TRBJ2-7; D perhaps matches TRBD1 (6 bases). The CDR3: CASSLLGWTDSGEQYF. The DNA for the CDR3 is TGCGCCAGCAGCTTGTTGGGGTGGACAGACTCGGGGGAGCAGTACTTC.